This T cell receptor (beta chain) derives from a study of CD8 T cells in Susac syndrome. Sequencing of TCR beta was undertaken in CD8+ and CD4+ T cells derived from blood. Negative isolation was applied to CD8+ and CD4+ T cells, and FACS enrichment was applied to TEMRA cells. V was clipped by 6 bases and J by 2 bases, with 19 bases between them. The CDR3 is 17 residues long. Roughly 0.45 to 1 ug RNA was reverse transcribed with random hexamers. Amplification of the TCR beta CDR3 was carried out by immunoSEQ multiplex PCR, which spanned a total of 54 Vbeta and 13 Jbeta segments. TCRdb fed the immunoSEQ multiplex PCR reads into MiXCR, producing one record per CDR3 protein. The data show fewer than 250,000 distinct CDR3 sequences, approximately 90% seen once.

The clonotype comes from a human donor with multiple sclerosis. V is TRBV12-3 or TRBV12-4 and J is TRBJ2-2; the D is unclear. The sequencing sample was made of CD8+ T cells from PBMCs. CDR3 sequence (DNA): TGTGCCAGCAGCCCAAGCGAGTGGTTCTTCAACACCGGGGAGCTGTTTTTT. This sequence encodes CASSPSEWFFNTGELFF.